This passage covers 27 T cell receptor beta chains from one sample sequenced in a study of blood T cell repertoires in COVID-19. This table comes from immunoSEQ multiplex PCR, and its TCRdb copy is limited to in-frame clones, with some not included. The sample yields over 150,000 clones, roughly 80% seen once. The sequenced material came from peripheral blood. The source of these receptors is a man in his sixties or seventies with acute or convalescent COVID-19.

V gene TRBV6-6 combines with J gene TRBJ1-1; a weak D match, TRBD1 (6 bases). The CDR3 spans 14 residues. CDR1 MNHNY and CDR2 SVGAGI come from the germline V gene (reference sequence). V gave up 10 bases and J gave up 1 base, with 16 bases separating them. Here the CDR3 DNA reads TGTGCCACCGGTCGGGGGCCTGAGAACACTGAAGCTTTCTTT. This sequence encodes CATGRGPENTEAFF.

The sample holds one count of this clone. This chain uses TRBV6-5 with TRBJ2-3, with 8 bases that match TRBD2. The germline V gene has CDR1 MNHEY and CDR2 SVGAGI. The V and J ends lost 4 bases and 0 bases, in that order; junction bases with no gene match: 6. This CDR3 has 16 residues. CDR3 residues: CASSSPGGGSTDTQYF. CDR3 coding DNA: TGTGCCAGCAGTTCCCCCGGCGGGGGGAGCACAGATACGCAGTATTTT.

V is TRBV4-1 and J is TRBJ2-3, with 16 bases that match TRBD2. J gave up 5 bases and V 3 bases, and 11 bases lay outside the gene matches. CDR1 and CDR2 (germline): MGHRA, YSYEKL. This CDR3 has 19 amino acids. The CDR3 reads CASSHEAGLAGGHLDTQYF. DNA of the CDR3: TGCGCCAGCAGCCATGAGGCGGGACTAGCGGGGGGGCATCTAGATACGCAGTATTTT.

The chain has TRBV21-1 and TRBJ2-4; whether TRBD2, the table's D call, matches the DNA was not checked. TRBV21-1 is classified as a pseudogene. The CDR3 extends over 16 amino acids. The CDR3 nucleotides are TGTGCCAGCAGCAAAGAAGTAGGAGGGGACAAAAACATTCAGTACTTC. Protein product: CASSKEVGGDKNIQYF.

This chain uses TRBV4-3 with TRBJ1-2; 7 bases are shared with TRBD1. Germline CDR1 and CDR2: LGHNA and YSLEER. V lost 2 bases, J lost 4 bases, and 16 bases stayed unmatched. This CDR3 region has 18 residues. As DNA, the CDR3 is TGCGCCAGCAGCCAATTCTGGGGTCCGGGACAGCAAAGCTATGGCTACACCTTC. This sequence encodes CASSQFWGPGQQSYGYTF.

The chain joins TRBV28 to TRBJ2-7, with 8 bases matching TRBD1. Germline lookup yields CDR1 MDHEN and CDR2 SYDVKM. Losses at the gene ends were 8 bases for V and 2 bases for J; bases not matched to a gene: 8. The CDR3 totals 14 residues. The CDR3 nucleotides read TGTGCCAGCCAACGACAGGGGATGCCCTACGAGCAGTACTTC. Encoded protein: CASQRQGMPYEQYF.

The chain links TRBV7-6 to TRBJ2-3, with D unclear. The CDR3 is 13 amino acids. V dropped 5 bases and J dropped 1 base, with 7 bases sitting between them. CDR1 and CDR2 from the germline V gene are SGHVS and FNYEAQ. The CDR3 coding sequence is TGTGCCAGCAGCACTACCCGCACAGATACGCAGTATTTT. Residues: CASSTTRTDTQYF.

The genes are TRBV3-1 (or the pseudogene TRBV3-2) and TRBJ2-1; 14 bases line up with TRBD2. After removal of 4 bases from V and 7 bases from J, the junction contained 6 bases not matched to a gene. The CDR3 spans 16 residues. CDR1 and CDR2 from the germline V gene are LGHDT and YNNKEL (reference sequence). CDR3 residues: CASSRGTSGGGNEQFF. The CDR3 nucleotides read TGTGCCAGCAGCCGCGGGACTAGCGGGGGTGGAAATGAGCAGTTCTTC.

The CDR3 coding sequence is TGCGCCAGCAGCCCACGCGGGGAGGGCTTGAACACTGAAGCTTTCTTT. It encodes CASSPRGEGLNTEAFF. The chain couples TRBV5-1 to TRBJ1-1; D remains unclear. The CDR3 totals 16 residues. Trimming took off 4 bases at V and 0 bases at J, with 16 bases between the two ends. CDR1 is SGHRS and CDR2 is YFSETQ in the germline V gene.

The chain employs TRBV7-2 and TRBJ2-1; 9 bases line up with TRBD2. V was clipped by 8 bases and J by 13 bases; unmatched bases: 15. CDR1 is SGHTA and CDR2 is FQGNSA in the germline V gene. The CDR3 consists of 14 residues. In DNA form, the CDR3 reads TGTGCCAGCCGAAAGGAGATAGCGGGAGCCCCCCAGTTCTTC. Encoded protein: CASRKEIAGAPQFF.

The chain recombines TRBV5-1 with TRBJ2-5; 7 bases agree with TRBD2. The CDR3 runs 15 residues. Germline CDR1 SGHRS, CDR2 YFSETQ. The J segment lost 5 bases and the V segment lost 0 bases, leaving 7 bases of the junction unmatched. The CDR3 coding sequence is TGCGCCAGCAGCTTGGCCAACGGGGAGGGGGAGACCCAGTACTTC. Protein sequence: CASSLANGEGETQYF.

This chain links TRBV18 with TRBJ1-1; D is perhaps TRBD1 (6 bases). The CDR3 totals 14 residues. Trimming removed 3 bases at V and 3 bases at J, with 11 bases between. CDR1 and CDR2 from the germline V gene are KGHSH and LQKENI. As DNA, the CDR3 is TGTGCCAGCTCACCGCCAGGGGCGTACACTGAAGCTTTCTTT. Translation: CASSPPGAYTEAFF.

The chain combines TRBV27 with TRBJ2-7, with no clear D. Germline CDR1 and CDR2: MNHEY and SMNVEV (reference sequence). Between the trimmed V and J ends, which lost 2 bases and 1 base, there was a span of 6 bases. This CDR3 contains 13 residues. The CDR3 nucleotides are TGTGCCAGCAGTTTAAAGCTTTCCTACGAGCAGTACTTC. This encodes CASSLKLSYEQYF.

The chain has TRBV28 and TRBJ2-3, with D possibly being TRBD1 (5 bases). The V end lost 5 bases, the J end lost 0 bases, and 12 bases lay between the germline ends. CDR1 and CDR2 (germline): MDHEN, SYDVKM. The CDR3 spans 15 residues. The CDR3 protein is CASSIPRASTDTQYF. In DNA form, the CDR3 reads TGTGCCAGCAGTATTCCCAGGGCTAGCACAGATACGCAGTATTTT.

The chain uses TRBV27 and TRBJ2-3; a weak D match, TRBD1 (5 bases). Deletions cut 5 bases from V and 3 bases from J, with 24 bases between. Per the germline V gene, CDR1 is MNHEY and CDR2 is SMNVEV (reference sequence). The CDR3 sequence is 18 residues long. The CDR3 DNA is TGTGCCAGCAGTCCCCAGGGATTCTCACCGACCTCGACAGATACGCAGTATTTT. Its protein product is CASSPQGFSPTSTDTQYF.

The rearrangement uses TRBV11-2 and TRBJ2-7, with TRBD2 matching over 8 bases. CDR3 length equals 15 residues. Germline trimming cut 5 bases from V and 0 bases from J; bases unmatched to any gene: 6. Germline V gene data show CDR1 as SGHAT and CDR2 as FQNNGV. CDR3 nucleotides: TGTGCCAGCAGCCGAACGGGAGGGAGCTCCTACGAGCAGTACTTC. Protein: CASSRTGGSSYEQYF.

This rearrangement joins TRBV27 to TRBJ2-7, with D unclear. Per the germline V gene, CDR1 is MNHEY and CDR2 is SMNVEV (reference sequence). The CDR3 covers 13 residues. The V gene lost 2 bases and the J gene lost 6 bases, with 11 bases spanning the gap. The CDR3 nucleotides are TGTGCCAGCAGTTTACAAGTCATGAGCGAGCAGTACTTC. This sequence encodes CASSLQVMSEQYF.

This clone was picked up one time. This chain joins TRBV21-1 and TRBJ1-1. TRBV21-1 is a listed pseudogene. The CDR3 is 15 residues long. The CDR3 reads CASAGRGAENTEAFF. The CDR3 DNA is TGTGCCAGCGCCGGGAGGGGCGCCGAGAACACTGAAGCTTTCTTT.

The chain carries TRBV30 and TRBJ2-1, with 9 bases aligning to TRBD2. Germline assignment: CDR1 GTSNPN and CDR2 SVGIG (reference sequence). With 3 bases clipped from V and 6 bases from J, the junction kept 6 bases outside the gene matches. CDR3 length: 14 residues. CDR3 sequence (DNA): TGTGCCTGGAGCAGGAGTAGCGGGAGCAATGAGCAGTTCTTC. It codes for CAWSRSSGSNEQFF.

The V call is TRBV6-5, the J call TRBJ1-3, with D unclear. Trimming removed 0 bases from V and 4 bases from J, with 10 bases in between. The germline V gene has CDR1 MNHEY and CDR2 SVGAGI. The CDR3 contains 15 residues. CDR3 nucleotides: TGTGCCAGCAGTTACTCGGGAGATCGGGGAAACACCATATATTTT. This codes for CASSYSGDRGNTIYF.

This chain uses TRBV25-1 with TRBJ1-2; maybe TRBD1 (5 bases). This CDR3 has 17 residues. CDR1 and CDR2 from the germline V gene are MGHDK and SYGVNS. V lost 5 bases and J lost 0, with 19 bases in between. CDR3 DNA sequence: TGTGCCAGCAGTAAGGACATTCCCGACCGAGCTAACTATGGCTACACCTTC. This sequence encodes CASSKDIPDRANYGYTF.

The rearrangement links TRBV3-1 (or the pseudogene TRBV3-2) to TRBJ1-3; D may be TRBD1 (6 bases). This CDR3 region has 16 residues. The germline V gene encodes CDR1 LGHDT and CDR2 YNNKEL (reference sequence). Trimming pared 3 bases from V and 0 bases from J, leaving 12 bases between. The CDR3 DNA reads TGTGCCAGCAGCCAGTTGACAGGTTACTCTGGAAACACCATATATTTT. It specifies CASSQLTGYSGNTIYF.

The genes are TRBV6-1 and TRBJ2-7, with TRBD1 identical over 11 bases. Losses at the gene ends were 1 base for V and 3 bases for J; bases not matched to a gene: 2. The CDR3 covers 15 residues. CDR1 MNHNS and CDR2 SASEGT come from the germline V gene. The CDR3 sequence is CASSEEGTGGYEQYF. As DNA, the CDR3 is TGTGCCAGCAGTGAAGAAGGGACAGGGGGCTACGAGCAGTACTTC.

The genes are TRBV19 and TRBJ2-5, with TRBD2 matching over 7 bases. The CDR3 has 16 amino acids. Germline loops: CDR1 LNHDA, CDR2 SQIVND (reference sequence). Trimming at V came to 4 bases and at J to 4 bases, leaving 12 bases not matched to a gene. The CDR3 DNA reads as TGTGCCAGTAGTAACCGGGGAGGGGTGCGTCGAGAGACCCAGTACTTC. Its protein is CASSNRGGVRRETQYF.

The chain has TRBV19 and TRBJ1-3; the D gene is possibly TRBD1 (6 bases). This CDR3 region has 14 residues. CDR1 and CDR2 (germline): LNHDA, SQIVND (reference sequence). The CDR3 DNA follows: TGTGCAAAGGTCATCAGGGGCTCTGGAAACACCATATATTTT. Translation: CAKVIRGSGNTIYF.

The CDR3 sequence is CASTPSGSHADTQYF. Here the CDR3 DNA reads TGTGCCAGCACCCCTAGCGGGAGTCATGCAGATACGCAGTATTTT. The chain uses TRBV7-2 and TRBJ2-3; 10 bases agree with TRBD2. CDR3 size: 15 residues. V was clipped by 7 bases and J by 4 bases; unmatched bases: 8. From germline, CDR1 is SGHTA and CDR2 FQGNSA.

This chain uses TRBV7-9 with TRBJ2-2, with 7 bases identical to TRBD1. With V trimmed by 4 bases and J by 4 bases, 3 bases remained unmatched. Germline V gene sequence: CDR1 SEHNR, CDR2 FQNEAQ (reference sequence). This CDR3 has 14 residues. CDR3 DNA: TGTGCCAGCAGCTACGGACAGGCCACCGGGGAGCTGTTTTTT. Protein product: CASSYGQATGELFF.